This passage covers 12 T cell receptor beta chains from one sample sequenced in a study of blood T cell repertoires in COVID-19. Using immunoSEQ multiplex PCR, the repertoire was profiled, and TCRdb retains in-frame clones only, with some absent. This sample has over 110,000 clones, with 88% found just once. Input material: peripheral blood. These receptors were obtained from a human donor in a cohort sampled during active COVID-19.

The genes are TRBV3-1 (or the pseudogene TRBV3-2) and TRBJ2-3; no firm D call. Germline CDR1 reads LGHDT; CDR2 reads YNNKEL (reference sequence). The CDR3 covers 12 residues. V was shortened by 1 base and J by 7 bases, with 6 bases between the two germline ends. The CDR3 DNA reads as TGTGCCAGCAGCCAAGGGGCTTATACGCAGTATTTT. It is translated as CASSQGAYTQYF.

The rearrangement joins TRBV7-8 to TRBJ1-1; D call uncertain. Trimming pared 2 bases from V and 0 bases from J, leaving 10 bases between. Germline loops: CDR1 SGHVS, CDR2 FQNEAQ. The CDR3 consists of 15 residues. The CDR3 DNA is TGTGCCAGCAGCTTAAAAGAACAGATGAACACTGAAGCTTTCTTT. Translation: CASSLKEQMNTEAFF.

The CDR3 bases are TGTGCCTGGAGTGTACCGGGTGGCGAGCAGTACTTC. It translates to CAWSVPGGEQYF. V gene TRBV30 combines with J gene TRBJ2-7; D is ambiguous. Per germline, CDR1 GTSNPN and CDR2 SVGIG (reference sequence). This CDR3 comprises 12 residues. V lost 0 bases and J 6 bases, leaving 9 bases between the germline ends.

This chain connects TRBV7-2 to TRBJ2-5, with TRBD1 as a possible D gene (6 bases). Germline V gives CDR1 SGHTA, CDR2 FQGNSA. The CDR3 loop spans 14 amino acids. The V end lost 1 base, the J end lost 5 bases, and 11 bases lay between the germline ends. The CDR3 loop reads CASSLVVGAETQYF. CDR3 DNA sequence: TGTGCCAGCAGCTTAGTTGTGGGGGCGGAGACCCAGTACTTC.

The chain carries TRBV7-2 and TRBJ2-7, with TRBD2 matching over 12 bases. The J segment lost 0 bases and the V segment lost 6 bases, leaving 9 bases of the junction unmatched. CDR1 is SGHTA and CDR2 is FQGNSA in the germline V gene. The CDR3 is made up of 17 amino acids. CDR3 DNA: TGTGCCAGCAGTCCCGGCGGACTAGCGGGGCTCTCCTACGAGCAGTACTTC. This encodes CASSPGGLAGLSYEQYF.

This clone appeared once. The chain joins TRBV4-2 to TRBJ2-2; 7 bases fit TRBD2. Germline CDR1 and CDR2: LGHNA and YNFKEQ. Unmatched junction bases numbered 12, after V lost 4 bases and J lost 7 bases. The CDR3 contains 16 residues. CDR3: CASSLSSGGRVGELFF. CDR3 nucleotide sequence: TGTGCCAGCAGCCTAAGTTCCGGGGGGAGGGTCGGGGAGCTGTTTTTT.

The chain combines TRBV4-1 with TRBJ2-3; D is perhaps TRBD2 (6 bases). The CDR3 consists of 14 residues. The germline V gene encodes CDR1 MGHRA and CDR2 YSYEKL. Trimming left V 7 bases short and J 10 bases short, with 21 bases between. CDR3: CASNDQTSFRAQYF. Written as DNA, the CDR3 is TGCGCCAGCAACGACCAGACTAGTTTTAGAGCGCAGTATTTT.

A remark on this clone: The same CDR3 arises from other DNA sequences in this sample as well. V and J are TRBV5-4 and TRBJ2-5; D remains unclear. CDR1 SGHNT and CDR2 YYREEE come from the germline V gene (reference sequence). The V gene lost 2 bases and the J gene lost 1 base, with 9 bases spanning the gap. The CDR3 totals 14 residues. The CDR3 coding sequence is TGTGCCAGCAGCTTAGGTACAGTCCAAGAGACCCAGTACTTC. Translating it yields CASSLGTVQETQYF.

This clone was found once. The rearrangement joins TRBV7-2 to TRBJ2-3, with D tentatively TRBD2 (5 bases). V lost 5 bases to trimming and J lost 2 bases, with 11 bases between them. In germline, CDR1 is SGHTA, CDR2 FQGNSA. The CDR3 is made up of 14 amino acids. In DNA, the CDR3 is TGTGCCAGCAGCCCCAGCGGACTCACAGATACGCAGTATTTT. Residues: CASSPSGLTDTQYF.

V is TRBV4-2 and J is TRBJ2-7, with TRBD2 matching 7 bases. The V segment lost 3 bases and the J segment 0 bases; nucleotides outside the gene matches: 8. Germline lookup yields CDR1 LGHNA and CDR2 YNFKEQ. This CDR3 contains 16 residues. The CDR3 protein is CASSQGAGKLSYEQYF. Written as DNA, the CDR3 is TGTGCCAGCAGCCAGGGAGCGGGGAAACTCTCCTACGAGCAGTACTTC.

V and J are TRBV14 and TRBJ2-1, with 11 bases fitting TRBD2. CDR1 and CDR2 from the germline V gene are SGHDN and FVKESK. V shed 4 bases and J 4 bases; nucleotides not matched to a gene: 6. This CDR3 has 16 amino acids. The CDR3 reads CASSRPASGGYNEQFF. DNA of the CDR3: TGTGCCAGCAGCCGTCCGGCTAGCGGGGGGTACAATGAGCAGTTCTTC.

The genes are TRBV5-5 and TRBJ2-5; possibly TRBD2 for D (5 bases). The germline CDR1 and CDR2 sequences are SGHKS and YYEKEE (reference sequence). Trimming shortened V by 4 bases and J by 3 bases, and 19 bases separated the two germline ends. This CDR3 is 16 amino acids long. CDR3 region: CASSMGVFSSEETQYF. For the CDR3, the DNA is TGTGCCAGCAGCATGGGAGTTTTCTCCTCCGAAGAGACCCAGTACTTC.